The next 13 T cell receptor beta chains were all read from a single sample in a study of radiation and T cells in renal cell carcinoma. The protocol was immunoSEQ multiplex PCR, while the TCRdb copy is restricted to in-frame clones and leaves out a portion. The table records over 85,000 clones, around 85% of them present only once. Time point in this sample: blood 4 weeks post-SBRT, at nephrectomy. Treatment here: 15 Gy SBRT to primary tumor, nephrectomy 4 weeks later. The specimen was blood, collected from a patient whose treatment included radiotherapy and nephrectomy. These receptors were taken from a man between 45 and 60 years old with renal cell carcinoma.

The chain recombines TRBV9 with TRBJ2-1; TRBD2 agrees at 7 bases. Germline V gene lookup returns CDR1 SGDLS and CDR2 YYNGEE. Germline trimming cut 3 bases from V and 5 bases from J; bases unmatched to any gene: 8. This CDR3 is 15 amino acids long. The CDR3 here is CASSDGAGANNEQFF. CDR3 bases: TGTGCCAGCAGCGACGGTGCGGGAGCCAACAATGAGCAGTTCTTC.

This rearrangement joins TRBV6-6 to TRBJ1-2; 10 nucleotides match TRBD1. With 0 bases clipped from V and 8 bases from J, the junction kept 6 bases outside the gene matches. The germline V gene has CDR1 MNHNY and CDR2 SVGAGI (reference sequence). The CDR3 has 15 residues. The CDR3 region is CASSYSFGTGEGYTF. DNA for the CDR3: TGTGCCAGCAGTTACTCGTTTGGGACAGGGGAAGGCTACACCTTC.

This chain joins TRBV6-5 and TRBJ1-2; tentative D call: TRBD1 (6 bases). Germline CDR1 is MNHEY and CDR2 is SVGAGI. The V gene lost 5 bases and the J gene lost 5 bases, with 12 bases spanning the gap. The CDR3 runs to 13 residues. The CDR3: CASSRGQFYGYTF. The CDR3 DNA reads TGTGCCAGCAGTAGAGGACAGTTTTATGGCTACACCTTC.

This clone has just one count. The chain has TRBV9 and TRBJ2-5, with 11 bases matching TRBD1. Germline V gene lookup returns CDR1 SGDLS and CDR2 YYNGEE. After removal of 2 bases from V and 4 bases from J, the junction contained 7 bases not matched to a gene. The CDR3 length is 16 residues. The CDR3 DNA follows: TGTGCCAGCAGCGTGCTCGGACAGGGGGCCGGAGAGACCCAGTACTTC. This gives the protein CASSVLGQGAGETQYF.

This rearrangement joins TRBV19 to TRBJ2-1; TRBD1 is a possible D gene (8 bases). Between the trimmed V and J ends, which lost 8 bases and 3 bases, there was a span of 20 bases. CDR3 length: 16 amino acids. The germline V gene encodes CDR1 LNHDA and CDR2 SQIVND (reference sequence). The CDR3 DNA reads TGTGCCAGTGGCCCATCGACAGGGGACTACTACAATGAGCAGTTCTTC. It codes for CASGPSTGDYYNEQFF.

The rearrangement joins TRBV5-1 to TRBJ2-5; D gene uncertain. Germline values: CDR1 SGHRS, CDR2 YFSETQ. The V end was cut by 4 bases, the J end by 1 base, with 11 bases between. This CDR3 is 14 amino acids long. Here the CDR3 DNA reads TGCGCCAGCAGCGACGGACGTGCCCAAGAGACCCAGTACTTC. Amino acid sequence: CASSDGRAQETQYF.

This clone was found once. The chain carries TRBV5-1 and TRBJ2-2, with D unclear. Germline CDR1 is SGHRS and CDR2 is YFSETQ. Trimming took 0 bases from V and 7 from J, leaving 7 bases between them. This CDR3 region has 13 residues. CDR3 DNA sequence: TGCGCCAGCAGCTTGGTGGGGAACGGGGAGCTGTTTTTT. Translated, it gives CASSLVGNGELFF.

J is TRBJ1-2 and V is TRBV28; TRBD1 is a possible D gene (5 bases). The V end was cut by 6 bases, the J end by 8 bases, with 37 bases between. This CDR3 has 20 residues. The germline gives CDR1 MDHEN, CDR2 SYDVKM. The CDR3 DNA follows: TGTGCCAGCAGAAAAAAACCTGCCGGGACTGCGCACTACCCGGGGTGGGGCTACACCTTC. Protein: CASRKKPAGTAHYPGWGYTF.

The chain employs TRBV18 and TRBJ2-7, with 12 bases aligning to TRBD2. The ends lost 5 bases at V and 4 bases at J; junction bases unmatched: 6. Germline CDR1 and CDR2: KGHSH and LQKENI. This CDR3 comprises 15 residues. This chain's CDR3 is CASSSTSGSSYEQYF. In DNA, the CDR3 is TGTGCCAGCTCATCGACTAGCGGGAGTTCATACGAGCAGTACTTC.

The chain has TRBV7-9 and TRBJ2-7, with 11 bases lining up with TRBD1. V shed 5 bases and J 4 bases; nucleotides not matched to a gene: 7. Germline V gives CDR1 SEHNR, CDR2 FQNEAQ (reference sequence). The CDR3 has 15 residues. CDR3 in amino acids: CASSQGQGARYEQYF. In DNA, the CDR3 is TGTGCCAGCAGCCAAGGACAGGGGGCAAGGTACGAGCAGTACTTC.

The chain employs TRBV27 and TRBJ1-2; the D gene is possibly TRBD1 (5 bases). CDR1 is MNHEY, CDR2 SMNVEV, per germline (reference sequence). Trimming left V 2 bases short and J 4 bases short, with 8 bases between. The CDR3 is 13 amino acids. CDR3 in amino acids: CASSLQGLYGYTF. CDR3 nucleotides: TGTGCCAGCAGTTTACAGGGTCTCTATGGCTACACCTTC.

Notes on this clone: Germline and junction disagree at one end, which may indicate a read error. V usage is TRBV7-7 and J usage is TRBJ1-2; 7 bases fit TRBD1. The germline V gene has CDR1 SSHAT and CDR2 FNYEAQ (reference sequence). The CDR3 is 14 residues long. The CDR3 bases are TGTGCTAGCAGCGTTTACCGGGACAGCTATGGCTACACCTTC. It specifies CASSVYRDSYGYTF.

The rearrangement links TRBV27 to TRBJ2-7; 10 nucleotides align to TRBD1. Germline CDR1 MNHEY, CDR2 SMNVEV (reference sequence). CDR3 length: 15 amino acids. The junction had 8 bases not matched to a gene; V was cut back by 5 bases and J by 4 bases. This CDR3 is CASSNLGQGSYEQYF. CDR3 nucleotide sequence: TGTGCCAGCAGTAATTTGGGACAGGGGTCGTACGAGCAGTACTTC.